This entry lists 3 T cell receptor beta chains sequenced from one sample in a study of blood T cell repertoires in COVID-19. Here immunoSEQ multiplex PCR was the method, and the copy in TCRdb shows in-frame clones only, minus some. The sample holds more than 85,000 clones; 60% to 85% are singletons and the top ten take roughly 4.7%. Sequencing was done on a sample of peripheral blood. The receptors here all came from a human donor in a cohort sampled during active or convalescent COVID-19.

The CDR3, as DNA: TGTGCCAGCTCGCCGCAGGGGGCTTACGAGCAGTACTTC. It is translated as CASSPQGAYEQYF. The chain joins TRBV18 to TRBJ2-7; TRBD1 matches 8 bases. With 6 bases clipped from V and 4 bases from J, the junction kept 5 bases outside the gene matches. Germline V gene lookup returns CDR1 KGHSH and CDR2 LQKENI. The CDR3 length is 13 residues.

The rearrangement joins TRBV18 to TRBJ2-4; D is undetermined. The CDR3 spans 13 residues. In germline, CDR1 is KGHSH, CDR2 LQKENI. V shed 1 base and J shed 6 bases, with 7 bases lying between them. The CDR3 coding sequence is TGTGCCAGCTCACCACTGCCGGGAAACATTCAGTACTTC. Its protein is CASSPLPGNIQYF.

This clone came up a few times. The J gene is TRBJ2-1, the V gene TRBV5-1, with TRBD2 matching 11 bases. Unmatched junction bases numbered 14, after V lost 4 bases and J lost 11 bases. This CDR3 contains 16 residues. CDR1 is SGHRS and CDR2 is YFSETQ in the germline V gene. CDR3 residues: CASSPGTSGYNEKQFF. CDR3 sequence (DNA): TGCGCCAGCAGCCCGGGGACTAGCGGATACAATGAGAAGCAGTTCTTC.